Below are 29 T cell receptor beta chains sequenced from a single sample in a study of cytomegalovirus exposure and HLA in healthy donors. Clones were read by immunoSEQ multiplex PCR, and TCRdb kept only the in-frame ones, dropping some. The table lists tens of thousands of clones, roughly 90% of them singletons. The sequencing input was PBMCs. These receptors originate from a woman in her late teens or twenties in good health and CMV-seropositive.

The chain employs TRBV6-5 and TRBJ1-4; D is possibly TRBD1 (5 bases). The germline V and J ends were trimmed by 5 bases and 5 bases, with 12 bases remaining between them. The CDR3 has 14 residues. Germline V gives CDR1 MNHEY, CDR2 SVGAGI. The CDR3 sequence is CASSLLDTNEKLFF. The CDR3 region has the DNA TGTGCCAGCAGTCTCCTGGACACCAATGAAAAACTGTTTTTT.

The CDR3 region is CASSLAGTGELFF. The CDR3 bases are TGCGCCAGCAGCTTGGCAGGCACCGGGGAGCTGTTTTTT. The J gene is TRBJ2-2, the V gene TRBV5-1; unclear D gene. CDR1 SGHRS and CDR2 YFSETQ come from the germline V gene. V was pared by 0 bases and J by 4 bases, with 4 bases between. This CDR3 is 13 amino acids long.

This rearrangement joins TRBV10-2 to TRBJ2-1; 9 nucleotides agree with TRBD2. The CDR3 contains 15 residues. The J segment lost 4 bases and the V segment lost 3 bases, leaving 4 bases of the junction unmatched. Per germline, CDR1 WSHSY and CDR2 SAAADI. DNA of the CDR3: TGCGCCAGCAGTGATGAGACTAGCGGTTACAATGAGCAGTTCTTC. Translated: CASSDETSGYNEQFF.

V usage is TRBV5-1 and J usage is TRBJ2-3, with TRBD1 identical over 8 bases. In germline, CDR1 is SGHRS, CDR2 YFSETQ. The V and J ends lost 4 bases and 2 bases, in that order; junction bases with no gene match: 6. This CDR3 contains 15 residues. The CDR3 region is CASSTDRANTDTQYF. DNA of the CDR3: TGCGCCAGCAGCACGGACAGGGCCAACACAGATACGCAGTATTTT.

This clone was counted only a few times. The chain employs TRBV29-1 and TRBJ1-1; no clear D. The V end lost 5 bases, the J end lost 1 base, and 17 bases lay between the germline ends. The CDR3 totals 15 residues. The germline V gene has CDR1 SQVTM and CDR2 ANQGSEA. CDR3 nucleotides: TGCAGCGTTAACCCCCAAGACGGAGCGAACACTGAAGCTTTCTTT. It codes for CSVNPQDGANTEAFF.

V gene TRBV4-1 combines with J gene TRBJ1-4; D may be TRBD1 (6 bases). The CDR3 extends over 15 amino acids. In germline, CDR1 is MGHRA, CDR2 YSYEKL. The V end lost 5 bases, the J end lost 1 base, and 11 bases lay between the germline ends. CDR3 in amino acids: CASSSEDRTNEKLFF. The CDR3 nucleotides are TGCGCCAGCAGCTCCGAGGACAGAACTAATGAAAAACTGTTTTTT.

This rearrangement joins TRBV28 to TRBJ2-7; D call uncertain. The CDR3 is 13 residues long. Germline V gene data show CDR1 as MDHEN and CDR2 as SYDVKM. V lost 4 bases, J lost 2 bases, and 9 bases lay in between. CDR3 bases: TGTGCCAGCAGTTCGGAGTACACCTACGAGCAGTACTTC. This gives the protein CASSSEYTYEQYF.

The table lists this clone with a few counts. V and J are TRBV5-1 and TRBJ1-6; no clear D gene. The CDR3 extends over 12 amino acids. In germline, CDR1 is SGHRS, CDR2 YFSETQ. The V end lost 3 bases, the J end lost 8 bases, and 6 bases lay between the germline ends. The CDR3 bases are TGCGCCAGCAGCTCTCAGGATTCACCCCTCCACTTT. Translating it yields CASSSQDSPLHF. Complete variable domain (other parts from reference TRBV5-1 and TRBJ1-6): KAGVTQTPRYLIKTRGQQVTLSCSPISGHRSVSWYQQTPGQGLQFLFEYFSETQRNKGNFPGRFSGRQFSNSRSEMNVSTLELGDSALYLCASSSQDSPLHFGNGTRLTVT.

The rearrangement joins TRBV5-1 to TRBJ1-1, with unresolved D. The CDR3 sequence is 13 residues long. CDR1 is SGHRS and CDR2 is YFSETQ in the germline V gene. V lost 1 base and J 0 bases, leaving 4 bases between the germline ends. Written as DNA, the CDR3 is TGCGCCAGCAGCTTGACAGTGAACACTGAAGCTTTCTTT. It codes for CASSLTVNTEAFF. Supplemented by reference TRBV5-1 and TRBJ1-1, the full variable domain reads KAGVTQTPRYLIKTRGQQVTLSCSPISGHRSVSWYQQTPGQGLQFLFEYFSETQRNKGNFPGRFSGRQFSNSRSEMNVSTLELGDSALYLCASSLTVNTEAFFGQGTRLTVV.

The chain employs TRBV6-1 and TRBJ1-6; D is possibly TRBD1 (6 bases). The CDR3 is made up of 13 amino acids. The V end was cut by 7 bases, the J end by 7 bases, with 11 bases between. Germline-derived CDR1 and CDR2 are MNHNS and SASEGT. The CDR3 spells CASTIRGNSPLHF. CDR3 sequence (DNA): TGTGCCAGCACCATCAGGGGAAATTCACCCCTCCACTTT.

CDR3 protein: CASSGRGARNTEAFF. Written as DNA, the CDR3 is TGTGCCAGCAGTGGGCGGGGCGCGCGGAACACTGAAGCTTTCTTT. This rearrangement joins TRBV2 to TRBJ1-1; tentatively, D is TRBD1 (5 bases). V gave up 4 bases and J gave up 1 base, with 13 bases separating them. Germline V CDR1 and CDR2: SNHLY, FYNNEI. This CDR3 is 15 amino acids long.

The rearrangement uses TRBV5-6 and TRBJ2-3; 8 bases are shared with TRBD1. V lost 0 bases, J lost 2 bases, and 11 bases stayed unmatched. Germline lookup yields CDR1 SGHDT and CDR2 YYEEEE. The CDR3 consists of 18 residues. The DNA of the CDR3 is TGTGCCAGCAGCTTGGGCCCACGGACAGGGAGGCCCACAGATACGCAGTATTTT. Its protein is CASSLGPRTGRPTDTQYF.

The J gene is TRBJ2-5, the V gene TRBV19; TRBD1 is a possible D gene (6 bases). The CDR3 runs 15 residues. The V gene's germline CDR1 is LNHDA and CDR2 SQIVND (reference sequence). V lost 4 bases and J 5 bases, leaving 17 bases between the germline ends. Here the CDR3 DNA reads TGTGCCAGTAGTAGCAGTTCGAGGGGGTGGGAGACCCAGTACTTC. As protein: CASSSSSRGWETQYF.

The genes are TRBV4-1 and TRBJ2-7; a weak D match, TRBD2 (6 bases). From germline, CDR1 is MGHRA and CDR2 YSYEKL. There are 15 residues in the CDR3. Trimming removed 0 bases at V and 5 bases at J, with 14 bases between. This CDR3 reads CASSQELARSHEQYF. The CDR3 DNA reads as TGCGCCAGCAGCCAAGAACTAGCCAGAAGCCACGAGCAGTACTTC.

In its sample, this clone was seen once. V and J are TRBV30 and TRBJ1-1; a weak D match, TRBD1 (5 bases). Germline assignment: CDR1 GTSNPN and CDR2 SVGIG (reference sequence). Trimming stripped 0 bases from V and 3 bases from J, with 11 bases between. This CDR3 spans 14 amino acids. The CDR3 region has the DNA TGTGCCTGGAGTGTTAAGGGGTCGGACACTGAAGCTTTCTTT. Its protein is CAWSVKGSDTEAFF. The whole variable domain, remainder taken from reference TRBV30 and TRBJ1-1, is SQTIHQWPATLVQPVGSPLSLECTVEGTSNPNLYWYRQAAGRGLQLLFYSVGIGQISSEVPQNLSASRPQDRQFILSSKKLLLSDSGFYLCAWSVKGSDTEAFFGQGTRLTVV.

The chain carries TRBV6-4 and TRBJ2-2; D not resolved. This CDR3 contains 13 residues. The germline gives CDR1 MRHNA, CDR2 SNTAGT. V was trimmed by 6 bases and J by 0 bases, leaving 5 bases between them. CDR3 region: CASSQTNTGELFF. CDR3 bases: TGTGCCAGCAGCCAAACGAACACCGGGGAGCTGTTTTTT.

V and J are TRBV2 and TRBJ2-5; TRBD1 is a possible D gene (5 bases). V was shortened by 6 bases and J by 3 bases, with 20 bases between the two germline ends. From germline, CDR1 is SNHLY and CDR2 FYNNEI. The CDR3 is 16 residues long. DNA of the CDR3: TGTGCCAGCAGCTTTGACAGAGCTTCAACTAAAGAGACCCAGTACTTC. It is translated as CASSFDRASTKETQYF.

The rearrangement links TRBV10-1 to TRBJ2-7; 7 bases map to TRBD2. The CDR3 contains 13 residues. The ends lost 2 bases at V and 6 bases at J; junction bases unmatched: 4. CDR1 is WNHNN, CDR2 SYGVQD, per germline (reference sequence). The CDR3 bases are TGCGCCAGCAGTGAGACCGTAGCGGGCGAGCAGTACTTC. It is translated as CASSETVAGEQYF.

The gene calls are TRBV30 and TRBJ2-5; tentative D call: TRBD2 (6 bases). Trimming took 2 bases from V and 5 from J, leaving 9 bases between them. Germline V CDR1 and CDR2: GTSNPN, SVGIG (reference sequence). The CDR3 extends over 12 amino acids. CDR3 in amino acids: CAWSPRGETQYF. DNA of the CDR3: TGTGCCTGGAGTCCACGGGGGGAGACCCAGTACTTC.

This clone was seen just once. This sequence joins TRBV27 and TRBJ2-1; the match to TRBD2 covers 13 bases. Looked up from germline, CDR1 is MNHEY and CDR2 is SMNVEV (reference sequence). Trimming removed 6 bases from V and 0 bases from J; junction bases left unmatched: 17. CDR3 length: 21 amino acids. The CDR3 bases are TGTGCCAGCAGACGGGGACTAGCGGGACTAGGGCGGGGGTCCTCCTACAATGAGCAGTTCTTC. This translates into CASRRGLAGLGRGSSYNEQFF.

DNA for the CDR3: TGTGCCAGCAGCCCGGGGAGCTCTGGAAACACCATATATTTT. It codes for CASSPGSSGNTIYF. The rearrangement joins TRBV7-2 to TRBJ1-3; D not resolved. The CDR3 is 14 residues long. Trimming removed 5 bases from V and 0 bases from J, with 8 bases in between. The germline CDR1 and CDR2 sequences are SGHTA and FQGNSA.

The chain is built from TRBV13 and TRBJ2-1; 8 bases map to TRBD1. Germline values: CDR1 PRHDT, CDR2 FYEKMQ (reference sequence). Trimming removed 0 bases from V and 9 bases from J; junction bases left unmatched: 1. The CDR3 loop spans 13 amino acids. The CDR3 here is CASSLGQGGEQFF. DNA for the CDR3: TGTGCCAGCAGCTTAGGACAGGGGGGTGAGCAGTTCTTC.

The rearrangement joins TRBV6-5 to TRBJ2-4, with 8 bases that match TRBD1. The germline CDR1 and CDR2 sequences are MNHEY and SVGAGI. The junction had 4 bases not matched to a gene; V was cut back by 6 bases and J by 6 bases. This CDR3 has 13 residues. Here the CDR3 reads CASRTDRGNIQYF. CDR3 in DNA: TGTGCCAGCAGAACAGACAGGGGAAACATTCAGTACTTC.

This rearrangement joins TRBV7-9 to TRBJ2-7, with D possibly matching TRBD2 (6 bases). The length of the CDR3 is 14 residues. CDR1 and CDR2 from the germline V gene are SEHNR and FQNEAQ (reference sequence). Here the CDR3 reads CASSRGGPAYEQYF. The CDR3 DNA reads TGTGCTAGCTCCCGCGGAGGGCCCGCCTACGAGCAGTACTTC.

The chain uses TRBV4-1 and TRBJ2-2, with TRBD1 matching over 9 bases. With 3 bases clipped from V and 1 base from J, the junction kept 6 bases outside the gene matches. CDR3 length: 17 residues. From germline, CDR1 is MGHRA and CDR2 YSYEKL. CDR3 coding DNA: TGCGCCAGCAGCCACCTTCCGGGACAGGGGAACACCGGGGAGCTGTTTTTT. This codes for CASSHLPGQGNTGELFF.

The chain employs TRBV30 and TRBJ2-7; the match to TRBD1 covers 12 bases. The V and J ends lost 1 base and 5 bases, in that order; junction bases with no gene match: 12. This CDR3 has 17 amino acids. Per germline, CDR1 GTSNPN and CDR2 SVGIG (reference sequence). The CDR3 region has the DNA TGTGCCTGGAGTGCACTAACACCGGGACAGGGGGCTGACGAGCAGTACTTC. The encoded protein is CAWSALTPGQGADEQYF.

The rearrangement links TRBV5-6 to TRBJ1-2, with D hard to call. The CDR3 has 12 residues. The V and J ends lost 4 bases and 5 bases respectively, with 9 bases between them. CDR1 SGHDT and CDR2 YYEEEE come from the germline V gene. CDR3 coding DNA: TGTGCCAGCAGCCCGGGAGTTTATGGCTACACCTTC. It is translated as CASSPGVYGYTF.

The chain has TRBV11-2 and TRBJ2-7, with D maybe TRBD1 (7 bases). Germline V gene sequence: CDR1 SGHAT, CDR2 FQNNGV. The CDR3 totals 15 residues. The germline V and J ends were trimmed by 1 base and 0 bases, with 10 bases remaining between them. The CDR3 protein is CASSLAGGSSYEQYF. The CDR3 DNA sequence: TGTGCCAGCAGCTTAGCAGGGGGGAGCTCCTACGAGCAGTACTTC.

The chain recombines TRBV9 with TRBJ1-1; no reliable D call. The CDR3 is 12 residues long. Per germline, CDR1 SGDLS and CDR2 YYNGEE. Between the trimmed V and J ends, which lost 4 bases and 0 bases, there was a span of 4 bases. For the CDR3, the DNA is TGTGCCAGCAGCTCGGTGAACACTGAAGCTTTCTTT. Protein: CASSSVNTEAFF.